Reported below is one T cell receptor beta chain. As yet, its antigen is unknown. The sample comes from a study of post-analysis software for immune sequencing data. Study results and caveats: Controls had lower frequencies than patients of about five TRBV segments, which included TRBV5-6, TRBV5-1 and TRBV20-1.

Unique molecular identifiers had been added to the TCR beta cDNA libraries. TCRdb reprocessed the PCR reads with MiXCR, giving one entry per CDR3 protein. Of about 770,000 distinct CDR3 sequences detected, more than 45% appear once; the ten largest clones hold roughly 4.5%. CDR1 MNHEY and CDR2 SMNVEV come from the germline V gene (reference sequence). V lost 7 bases to trimming and J lost 0 bases; unmatched junction nucleotides: 18. The CDR3 length is 18 residues. The TCR was taken from a girl aged 10 to 17 with multiple sclerosis. The rearrangement uses TRBV27 and TRBJ2-7; 7 bases line up with TRBD1. Sequencing was done on a sample of blood. The CDR3 loop reads CASTDPPHRGPLSYEQYF. The CDR3 nucleotides are TGTGCCAGCACCGACCCACCTCACAGGGGTCCCCTCTCCTACGAGCAGTACTTC.